The T cell receptor beta chain described here comes from a study of T cells after posttransplantation cyclophosphamide. Cyclophosphamide on days +3 and +4 followed busulfan-fludarabine conditioning and a marrow graft. Findings of the study overall: TRB overlap between skin or GI tissue T cells and blood was limited. Donor-recipient repertoire similarity was low at 1-2 months, rising over year one. After PTCy, TRB diversity resembled that of CNI/methotrexate controls.

A note on this clone: Its antigen is unknown.

Profiled with immunoSEQ multiplex PCR; TCRdb holds only in-frame clones, not every one. Of over a thousand clones in the sample, roughly four fifths were seen once. CDR1 and CDR2 from the germline V gene are SGDLS and YYNGEE. The CDR3 length is 18 residues. The trim removed 3 bases at V and 4 bases at J, leaving 13 bases unmatched. The chain links TRBV9 to TRBJ2-3; TRBD2 matches at 11 bases. Here the sequenced sample was CD4+ T cells sorted from PBMCs, taken after allogeneic stem cell transplant with posttransplant cyclophosphamide. This sequence was found in a male patient in his fifties who received an allogeneic stem cell transplant from an unrelated donor, was CMV-positive, and had acute GVHD only. The graft donor may have contributed some T cells. The CDR3 DNA follows: TGTGCCAGCAGCGCACGTAGCGGGGGGGCCTTAGGCGCAGATACGCAGTATTTT. Its protein is CASSARSGGALGADTQYF.